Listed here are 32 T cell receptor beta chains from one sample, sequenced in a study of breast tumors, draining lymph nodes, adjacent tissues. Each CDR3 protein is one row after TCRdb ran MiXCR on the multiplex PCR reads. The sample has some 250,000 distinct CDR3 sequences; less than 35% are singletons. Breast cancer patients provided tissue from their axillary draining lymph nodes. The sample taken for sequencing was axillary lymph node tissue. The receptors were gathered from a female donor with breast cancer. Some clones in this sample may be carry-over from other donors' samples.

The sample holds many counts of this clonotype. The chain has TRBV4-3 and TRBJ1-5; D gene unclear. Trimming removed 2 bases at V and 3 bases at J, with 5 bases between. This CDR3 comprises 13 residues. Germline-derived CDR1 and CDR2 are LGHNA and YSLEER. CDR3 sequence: CASSQSFNQPQHF. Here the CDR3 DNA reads TGCGCCAGCAGCCAATCATTCAATCAGCCCCAGCATTTT.

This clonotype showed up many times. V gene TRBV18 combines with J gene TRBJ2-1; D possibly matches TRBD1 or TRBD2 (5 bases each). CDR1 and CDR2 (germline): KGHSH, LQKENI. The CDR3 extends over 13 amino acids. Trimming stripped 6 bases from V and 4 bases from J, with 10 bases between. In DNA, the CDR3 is TGTGCCAGCTCTCACGAGGGGTACAATGAGCAGTTCTTC. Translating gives CASSHEGYNEQFF.

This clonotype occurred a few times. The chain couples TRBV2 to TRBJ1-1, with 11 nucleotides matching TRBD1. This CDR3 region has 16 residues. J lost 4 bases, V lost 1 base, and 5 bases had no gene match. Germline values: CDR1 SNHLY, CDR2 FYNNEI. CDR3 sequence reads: CASSEGTGGGGTEAFF. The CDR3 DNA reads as TGTGCCAGCAGTGAAGGGACAGGGGGCGGGGGCACTGAAGCTTTCTTT.

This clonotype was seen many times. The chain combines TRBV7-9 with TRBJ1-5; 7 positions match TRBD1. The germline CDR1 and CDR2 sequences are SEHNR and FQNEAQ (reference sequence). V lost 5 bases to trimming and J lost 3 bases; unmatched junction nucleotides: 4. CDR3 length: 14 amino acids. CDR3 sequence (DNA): TGTGCCAGCAGCCCCACAGGGGCCAATCAGCCCCAGCATTTT. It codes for CASSPTGANQPQHF.

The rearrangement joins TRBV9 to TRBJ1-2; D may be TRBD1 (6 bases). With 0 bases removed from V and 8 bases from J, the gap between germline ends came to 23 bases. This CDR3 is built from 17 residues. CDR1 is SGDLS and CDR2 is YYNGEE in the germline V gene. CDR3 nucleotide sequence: TGTGCCAGCAGCGTAGCTACGGGGGGCAGACCTCCGGGGGGCTACACCTTC. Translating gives CASSVATGGRPPGGYTF.

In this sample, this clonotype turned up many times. This CDR3 is CASSLLLTSTDTQYF. The CDR3 DNA reads as TGTGCCAGCAGCTTGCTTTTGACTAGCACAGATACGCAGTATTTT. V is TRBV5-8 and J is TRBJ2-3; D not resolved. The CDR3 loop spans 15 amino acids. V lost 1 base and J lost 0, with 9 bases in between. Germline assignment: CDR1 SGHTS and CDR2 YDEGEE.

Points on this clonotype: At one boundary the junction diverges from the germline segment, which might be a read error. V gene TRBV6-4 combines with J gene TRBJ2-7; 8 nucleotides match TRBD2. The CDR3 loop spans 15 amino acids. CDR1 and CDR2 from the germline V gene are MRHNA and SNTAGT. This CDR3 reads CASSLSGIGTYEQCF. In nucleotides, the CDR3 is TGTGCCAGCAGTCTTAGCGGGATAGGAACCTACGAGCAGTGCTTC.

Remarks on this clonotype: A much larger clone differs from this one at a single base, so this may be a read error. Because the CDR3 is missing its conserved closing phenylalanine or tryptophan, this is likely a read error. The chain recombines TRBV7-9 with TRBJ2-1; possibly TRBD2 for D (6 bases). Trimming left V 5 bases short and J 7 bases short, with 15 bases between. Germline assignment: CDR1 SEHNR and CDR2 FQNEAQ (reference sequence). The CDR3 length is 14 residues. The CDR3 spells CASSRRLDRNEQFL. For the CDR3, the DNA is TGTGCCAGCAGCCGTCGACTAGATCGAAATGAGCAGTTCCTC.

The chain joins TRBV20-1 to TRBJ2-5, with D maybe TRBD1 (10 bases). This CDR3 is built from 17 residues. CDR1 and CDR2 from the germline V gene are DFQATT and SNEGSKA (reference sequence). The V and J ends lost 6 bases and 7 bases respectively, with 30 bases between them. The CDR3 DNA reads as TGCAGTGCCCAGGACAGGGGGGGCGGGAGGGCCACGCGGACCCAGTACTTC. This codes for CSAQDRGGGRATRTQYF.

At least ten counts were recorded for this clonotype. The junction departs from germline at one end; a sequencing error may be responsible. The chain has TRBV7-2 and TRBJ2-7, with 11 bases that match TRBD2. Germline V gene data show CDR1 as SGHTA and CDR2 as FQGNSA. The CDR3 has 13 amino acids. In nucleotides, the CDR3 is TGTGCCAGCAGCCTTTCTGCTAGCGGGGGGCCCAACTTC. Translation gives CASSLSASGGPNF. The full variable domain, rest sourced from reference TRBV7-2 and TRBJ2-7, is GAGVSQSPSNKVTEKGKDVELRCDPISGHTALYWYRQSLGQGLEFLIYFQGNSAPDKSGLPSDRFSAERTGGSVSTLTIQRTQQEDSAVYLCASSLSASGGPNFGPGTRLTVT.

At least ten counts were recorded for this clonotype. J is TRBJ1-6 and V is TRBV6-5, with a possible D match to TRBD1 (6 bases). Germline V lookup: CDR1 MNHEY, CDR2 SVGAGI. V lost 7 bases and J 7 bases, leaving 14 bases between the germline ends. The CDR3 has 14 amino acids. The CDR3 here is CASNVGGKNSPLHF. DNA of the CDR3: TGTGCCAGCAATGTTGGGGGCAAGAATTCACCCCTCCACTTT.

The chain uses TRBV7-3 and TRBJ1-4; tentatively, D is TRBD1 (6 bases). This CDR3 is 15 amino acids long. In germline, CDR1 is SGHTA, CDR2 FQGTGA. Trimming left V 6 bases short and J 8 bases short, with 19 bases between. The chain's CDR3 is CASSEDGRGYEKLFF. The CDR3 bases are TGTGCCAGCAGTGAAGATGGCAGGGGCTACGAAAAACTGTTTTTT.

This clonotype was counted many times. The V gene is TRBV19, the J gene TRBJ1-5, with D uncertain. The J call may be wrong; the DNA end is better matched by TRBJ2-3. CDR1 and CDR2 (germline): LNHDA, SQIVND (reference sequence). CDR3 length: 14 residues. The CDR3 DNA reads TGTGCCAGTAGTATGGGATATAGCAATCAGCCCCAGTATTTT. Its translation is CASSMGYSNQPQYF.

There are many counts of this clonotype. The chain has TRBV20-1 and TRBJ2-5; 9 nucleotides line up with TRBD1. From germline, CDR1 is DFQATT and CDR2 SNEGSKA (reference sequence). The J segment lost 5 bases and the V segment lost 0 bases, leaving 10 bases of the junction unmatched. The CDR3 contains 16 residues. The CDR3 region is CSARDLGTGTGETQYF. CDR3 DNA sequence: TGCAGTGCTAGAGATCTCGGGACAGGGACGGGGGAGACCCAGTACTTC.

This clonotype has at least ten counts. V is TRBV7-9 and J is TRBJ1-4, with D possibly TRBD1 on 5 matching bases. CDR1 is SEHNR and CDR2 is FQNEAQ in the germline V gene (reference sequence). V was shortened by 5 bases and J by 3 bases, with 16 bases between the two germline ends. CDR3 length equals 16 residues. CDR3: CASSASTGVANEKLFF. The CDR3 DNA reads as TGTGCCAGCAGCGCCTCCACGGGGGTTGCTAATGAAAAACTGTTTTTT.

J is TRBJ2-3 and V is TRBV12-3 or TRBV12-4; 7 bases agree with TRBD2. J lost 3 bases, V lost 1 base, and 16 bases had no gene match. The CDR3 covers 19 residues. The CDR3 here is CASSLVTRGGGRSTDTQYF. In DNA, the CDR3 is TGTGCCAGCAGTTTAGTGACCCGGGGTGGCGGGAGATCGACAGATACGCAGTATTTT.

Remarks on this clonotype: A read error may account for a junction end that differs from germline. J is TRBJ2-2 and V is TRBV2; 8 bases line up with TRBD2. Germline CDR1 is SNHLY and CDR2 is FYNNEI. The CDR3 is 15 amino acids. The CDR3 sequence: CASSDGGGYTGELFW. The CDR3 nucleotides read TGTGCCAGCAGTGACGGGGGGGGCTACACCGGGGAGCTGTTTTGG. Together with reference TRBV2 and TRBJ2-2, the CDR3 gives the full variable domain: EPEVTQTPSHQVTQMGQEVILRCVPISNHLYFYWYRQILGQKVEFLVSFYNNEISEKSEIFDDQFSVERPDGSNFTLKIRSTKLEDSAMYFCASSDGGGYTGELFWGEGSRLTVL.

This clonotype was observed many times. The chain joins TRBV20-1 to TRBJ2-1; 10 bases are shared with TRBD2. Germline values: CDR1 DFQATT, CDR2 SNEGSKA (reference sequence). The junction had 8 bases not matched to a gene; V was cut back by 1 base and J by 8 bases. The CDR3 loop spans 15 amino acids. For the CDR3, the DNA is TGCAGTGCTAGAGCCTCTAGCGGGAGACAGGATGAGCAGTTCTTC. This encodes CSARASSGRQDEQFF.

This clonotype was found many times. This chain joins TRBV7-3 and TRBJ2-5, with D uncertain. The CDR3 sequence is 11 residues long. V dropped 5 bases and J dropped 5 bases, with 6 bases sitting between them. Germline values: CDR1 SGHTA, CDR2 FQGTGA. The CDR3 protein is CASSPRETQYF. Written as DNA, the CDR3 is TGTGCCAGCAGCCCCCGGGAGACCCAGTACTTC. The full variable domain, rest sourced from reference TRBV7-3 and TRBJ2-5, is GAGVSQTPSNKVTEKGKYVELRCDPISGHTALYWYRQSLGQGPEFLIYFQGTGAADDSGLPNDRFFAVRPEGSVSTLKIQRTERGDSAVYLCASSPRETQYFGPGTRLLVL.

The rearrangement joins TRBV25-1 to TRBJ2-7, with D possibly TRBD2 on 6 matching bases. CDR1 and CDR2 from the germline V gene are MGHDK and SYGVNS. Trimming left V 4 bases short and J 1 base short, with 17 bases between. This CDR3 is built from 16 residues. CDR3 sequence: CASSARDAGYSYEQYF. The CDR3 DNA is TGTGCCAGCAGTGCTAGAGATGCGGGATATTCCTACGAGCAGTACTTC.

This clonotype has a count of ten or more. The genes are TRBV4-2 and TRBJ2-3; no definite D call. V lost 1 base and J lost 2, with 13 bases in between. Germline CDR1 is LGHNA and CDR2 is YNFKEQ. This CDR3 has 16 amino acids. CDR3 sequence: CASSQVPSTFTDTQYF. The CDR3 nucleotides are TGTGCCAGCAGCCAAGTTCCCTCTACCTTCACAGATACGCAGTATTTT.

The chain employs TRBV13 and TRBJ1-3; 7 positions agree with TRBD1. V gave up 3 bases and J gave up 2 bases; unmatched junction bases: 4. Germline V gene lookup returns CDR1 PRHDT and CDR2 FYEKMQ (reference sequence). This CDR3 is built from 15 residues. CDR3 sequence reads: CASSLDDRAGNTIYF. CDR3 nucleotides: TGTGCCAGCAGCTTGGATGACAGGGCTGGAAACACCATATATTTT.

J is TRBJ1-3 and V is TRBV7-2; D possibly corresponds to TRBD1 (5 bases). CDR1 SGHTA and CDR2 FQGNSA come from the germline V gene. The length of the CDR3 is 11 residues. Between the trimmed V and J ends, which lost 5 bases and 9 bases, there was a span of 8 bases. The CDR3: CASSPGTTIYF. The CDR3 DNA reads TGTGCCAGCAGCCCCGGGACCACCATATATTTT. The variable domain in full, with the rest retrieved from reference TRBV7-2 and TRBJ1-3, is GAGVSQSPSNKVTEKGKDVELRCDPISGHTALYWYRQSLGQGLEFLIYFQGNSAPDKSGLPSDRFSAERTGGSVSTLTIQRTQQEDSAVYLCASSPGTTIYFGEGSWLTVV.

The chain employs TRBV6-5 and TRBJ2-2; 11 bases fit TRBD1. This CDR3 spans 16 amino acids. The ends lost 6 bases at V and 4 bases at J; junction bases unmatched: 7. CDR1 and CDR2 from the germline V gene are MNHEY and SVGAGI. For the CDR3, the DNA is TGTGCCAGCAGCCTAAGGGGGACAGGGGGCACCGGGGAGCTGTTTTTT. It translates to CASSLRGTGGTGELFF.

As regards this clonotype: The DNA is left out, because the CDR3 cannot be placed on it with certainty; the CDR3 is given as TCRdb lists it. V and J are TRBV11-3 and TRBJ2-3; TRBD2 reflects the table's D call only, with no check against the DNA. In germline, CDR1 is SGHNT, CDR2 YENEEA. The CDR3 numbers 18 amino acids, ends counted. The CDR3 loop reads CASSFYICSASGWGTQYF.

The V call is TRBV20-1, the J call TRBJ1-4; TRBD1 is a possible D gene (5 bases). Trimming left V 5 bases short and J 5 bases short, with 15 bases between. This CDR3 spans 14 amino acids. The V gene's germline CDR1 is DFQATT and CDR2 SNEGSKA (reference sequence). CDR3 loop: CSASAGGTNEKLFF. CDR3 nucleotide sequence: TGCAGTGCTTCAGCTGGGGGTACCAATGAAAAACTGTTTTTT.

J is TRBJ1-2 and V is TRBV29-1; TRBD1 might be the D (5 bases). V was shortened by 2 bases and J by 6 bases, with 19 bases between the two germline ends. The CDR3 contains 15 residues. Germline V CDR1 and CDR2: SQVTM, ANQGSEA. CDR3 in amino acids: CSVEPYSGALDGYTF. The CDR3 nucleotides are TGCAGCGTTGAACCCTATAGCGGGGCTTTGGATGGCTACACCTTC.

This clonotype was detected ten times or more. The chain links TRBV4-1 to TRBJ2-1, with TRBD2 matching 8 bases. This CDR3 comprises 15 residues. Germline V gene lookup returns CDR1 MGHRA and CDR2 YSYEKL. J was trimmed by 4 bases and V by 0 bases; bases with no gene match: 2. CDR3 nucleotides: TGCGCCAGCAGCCAAGATATAGCGGGGTACAATGAGCAGTTCTTC. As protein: CASSQDIAGYNEQFF.

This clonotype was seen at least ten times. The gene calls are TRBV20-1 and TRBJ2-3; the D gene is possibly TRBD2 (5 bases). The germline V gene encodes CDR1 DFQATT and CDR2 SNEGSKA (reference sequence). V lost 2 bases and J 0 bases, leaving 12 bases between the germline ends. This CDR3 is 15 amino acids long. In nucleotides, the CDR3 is TGCAGTGCTAGATCCTGGACTGGGAGCACAGATACGCAGTATTTT. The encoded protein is CSARSWTGSTDTQYF.

The CDR3 coding sequence is TGTGCCAGCAGTCCCACAGGGGCCGGACAGAGAATCTACGAGCAGTACTTC. Translated, it gives CASSPTGAGQRIYEQYF. The rearrangement links TRBV2 to TRBJ2-7; TRBD1 matches 7 bases. J gave up 3 bases and V 5 bases, and 16 bases lay outside the gene matches. The germline CDR1 and CDR2 sequences are SNHLY and FYNNEI. This CDR3 has 17 amino acids.

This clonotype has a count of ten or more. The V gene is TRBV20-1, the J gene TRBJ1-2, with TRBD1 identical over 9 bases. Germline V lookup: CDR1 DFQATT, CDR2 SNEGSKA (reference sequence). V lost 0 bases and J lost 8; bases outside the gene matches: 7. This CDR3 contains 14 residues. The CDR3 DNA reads TGCAGTGCTAGAGATCCGGACAGGGGAGGCGGCTACACCTTC. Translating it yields CSARDPDRGGGYTF.

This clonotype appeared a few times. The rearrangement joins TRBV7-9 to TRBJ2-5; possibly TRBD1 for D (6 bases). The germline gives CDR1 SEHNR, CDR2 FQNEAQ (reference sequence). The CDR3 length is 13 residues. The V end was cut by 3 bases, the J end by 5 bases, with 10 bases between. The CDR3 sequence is CASSLVGAETQYF. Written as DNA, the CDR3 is TGTGCCAGCAGCTTGGTGGGGGCCGAGACCCAGTACTTC.